Reported below is one TCR beta chain. The clone's antigen remains unknown. There are no base qualities to consult, and no much larger clone falls within one base. This record comes from a study of blood T cell repertoires in COVID-19 (TCRdb year 2020). At the level of the whole study: The collaborator samples originated in the United States, Italy and Spain and spanned the acute and convalescent phases of COVID-19. Deeply sampled blood TCRbeta repertoires from subjects exposed to, actively infected with, or recovered from COVID-19 were included in the dataset. The samples were drawn from the first 160 participants of the ongoing ImmuneRACE study and from 950 to 1,500 subjects provided by 6 global collaborators. Nearly every sample came with metadata listing a de-identified subject ID, COVID-19 status, age in years and sex. The material from the prospective study consisted of cDNA or gDNA derived from T cells, B-cell-depleted T cells, or PBMCs. A freely available public database, intended as a resource for researchers studying the immune response to SARS-CoV-2, is where the repertoires were released. Where available, HLA class I and class II types were taken from metadata supplied by the sample provider and were not determined by assay-based typing.

Points the paper makes about the study in general: How much clinical and demographic metadata was included differed by source and by participant, and the metadata was provided uncurated.

TCRbeta CDR3 regions were amplified from genomic DNA using the immunoSEQ Assay, a bias-controlled multiplex PCR. In the original analysis: Nucleated cell counts per sample were estimated from amplification of reference gene primers within the assay. To quantify the absolute abundance of each unique TCRbeta CDR3 rearrangement, sequence reads were collapsed and filtered. Productive Simpson clonality was computed per sample as the square root of Simpson's diversity index over productive rearrangements. TCRdb stores this immuneACCESS table with in-frame sequences only. Part of the clones is absent; in the studies checked, under half of the shortfall reflects unresolved V genes, and no reason is known for the rest. The DNA gave D and trimming, while V, J and clone size come from that table. This sample holds under 250,000 clones; around nine tenths were observed only once. 0.72% of the sample lies in the top ten.

The collaborating institutions used their own protocols to collect whole blood in K2EDTA tubes. Collaborator samples were shipped for TCRbeta analysis as frozen whole blood, isolated PBMCs, or DNA extracted from either sample type. The germline V gene yields MNHEY for CDR1 and SVGEGT for CDR2. The junction carries 7 bases between V and J, which are trimmed by 0 bases and 8 bases respectively. Including the terminal cysteine and phenylalanine, the CDR3 comprises 12 residues. Only the CDR3 DNA is retained, 36 bases long and in frame from the first base. Sample: peripheral blood. The sequence joins TRBV6-2 or TRBV6-3 to TRBJ1-1; perhaps TRBD1 is the D gene, with 5 bases matching. This TCR was recovered from a man between 40 and 49 years old with acute or convalescent COVID-19. The DNA reads TGTGCCAGCAGTTACTCGGAGGGGGAAGCTTTCTTT. Translation gives CASSYSEGEAFF.